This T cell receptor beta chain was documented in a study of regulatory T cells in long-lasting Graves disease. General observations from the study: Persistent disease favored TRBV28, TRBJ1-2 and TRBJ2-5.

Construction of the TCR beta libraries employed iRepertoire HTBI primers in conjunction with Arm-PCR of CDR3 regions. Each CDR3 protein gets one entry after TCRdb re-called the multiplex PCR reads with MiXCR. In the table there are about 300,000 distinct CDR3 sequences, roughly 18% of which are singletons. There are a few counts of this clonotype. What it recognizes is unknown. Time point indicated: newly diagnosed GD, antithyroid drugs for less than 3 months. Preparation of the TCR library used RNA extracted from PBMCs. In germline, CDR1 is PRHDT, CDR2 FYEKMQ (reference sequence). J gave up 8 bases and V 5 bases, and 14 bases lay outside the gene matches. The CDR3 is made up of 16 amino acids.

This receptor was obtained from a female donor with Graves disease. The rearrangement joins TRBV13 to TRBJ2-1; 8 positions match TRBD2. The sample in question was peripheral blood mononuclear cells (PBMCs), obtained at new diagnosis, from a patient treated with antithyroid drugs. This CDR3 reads CASSLPTSGLVDEQFF. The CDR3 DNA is TGTGCCAGCAGCCTCCCAACTAGCGGTCTCGTCGATGAGCAGTTCTTC.